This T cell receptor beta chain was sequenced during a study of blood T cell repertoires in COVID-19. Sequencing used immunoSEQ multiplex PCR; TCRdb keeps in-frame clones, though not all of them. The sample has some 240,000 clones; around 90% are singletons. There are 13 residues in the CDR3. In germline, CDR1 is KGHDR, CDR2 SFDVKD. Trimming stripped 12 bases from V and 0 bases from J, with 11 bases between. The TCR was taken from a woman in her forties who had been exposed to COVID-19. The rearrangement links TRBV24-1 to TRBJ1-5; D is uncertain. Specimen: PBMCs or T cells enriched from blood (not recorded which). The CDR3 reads CAVNRDSNQPQHF. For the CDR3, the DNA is TGTGCCGTCAACCGGGATAGCAATCAGCCCCAGCATTTT.